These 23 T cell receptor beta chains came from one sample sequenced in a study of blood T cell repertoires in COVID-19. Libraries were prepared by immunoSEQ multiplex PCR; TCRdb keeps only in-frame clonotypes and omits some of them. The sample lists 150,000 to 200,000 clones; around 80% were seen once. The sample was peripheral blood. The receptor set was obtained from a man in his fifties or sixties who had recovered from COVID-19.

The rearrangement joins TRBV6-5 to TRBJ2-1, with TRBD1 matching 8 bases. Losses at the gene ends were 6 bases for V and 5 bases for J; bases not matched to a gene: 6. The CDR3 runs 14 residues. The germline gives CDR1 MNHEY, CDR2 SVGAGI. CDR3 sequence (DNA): TGTGCCAGCAGGAACACAGGGGGGAACAATGAGCAGTTCTTC. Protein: CASRNTGGNNEQFF.

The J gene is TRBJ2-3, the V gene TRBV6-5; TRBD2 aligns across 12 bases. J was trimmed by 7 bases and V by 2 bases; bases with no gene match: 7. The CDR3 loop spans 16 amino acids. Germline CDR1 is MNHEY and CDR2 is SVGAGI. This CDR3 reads CASSYPTTSGSHTQYF. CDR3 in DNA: TGTGCCAGCAGTTACCCAACGACTAGCGGGAGCCATACGCAGTATTTT.

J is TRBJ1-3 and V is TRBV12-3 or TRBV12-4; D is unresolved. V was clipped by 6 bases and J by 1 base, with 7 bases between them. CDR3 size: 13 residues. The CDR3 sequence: CASSAGSGNTIYF. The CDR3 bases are TGTGCCAGCAGCGCGGGGTCTGGAAACACCATATATTTT.

CDR3 residues: CASGSLPGQGSEQYF. In nucleotides, the CDR3 is TGTGCTAGTGGTTCGCTACCGGGACAGGGATCCGAGCAGTACTTC. This sequence joins TRBV12-5 and TRBJ2-7; 9 bases are a match to TRBD1. This CDR3 comprises 15 residues. Looked up from germline, CDR1 is LGHNT and CDR2 is FRNRAP. Trimming took 4 bases from V and 6 from J; bases not matched to a gene: 10.

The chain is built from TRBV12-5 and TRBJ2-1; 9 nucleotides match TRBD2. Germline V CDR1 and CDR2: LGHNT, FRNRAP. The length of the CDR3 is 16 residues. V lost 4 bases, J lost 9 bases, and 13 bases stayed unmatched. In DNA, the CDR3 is TGTGCTAGTGGTTCATCGCTAGCGGGAATCTTTAGTGAGCAGTTCTTC. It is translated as CASGSSLAGIFSEQFF.

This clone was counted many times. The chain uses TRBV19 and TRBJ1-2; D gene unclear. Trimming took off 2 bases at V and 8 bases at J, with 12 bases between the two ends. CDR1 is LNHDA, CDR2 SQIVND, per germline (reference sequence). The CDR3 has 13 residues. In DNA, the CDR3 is TGTGCCAGTAGTATAATCACGCGGCGAGGCTACACCTTC. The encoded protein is CASSIITRRGYTF.

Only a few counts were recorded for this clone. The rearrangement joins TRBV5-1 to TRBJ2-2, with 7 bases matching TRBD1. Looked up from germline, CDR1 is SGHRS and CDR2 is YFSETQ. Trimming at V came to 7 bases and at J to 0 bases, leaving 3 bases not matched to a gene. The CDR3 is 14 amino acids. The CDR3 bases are TGCGCCAGCCGACAGGGAGCGAACACCGGGGAGCTGTTTTTT. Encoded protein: CASRQGANTGELFF.

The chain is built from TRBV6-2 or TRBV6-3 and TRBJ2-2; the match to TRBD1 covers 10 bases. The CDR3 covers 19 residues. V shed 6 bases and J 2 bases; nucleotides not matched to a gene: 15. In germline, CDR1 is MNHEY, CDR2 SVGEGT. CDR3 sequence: CASSPGGPGTGDNTGELFF. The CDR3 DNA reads TGTGCCAGCAGCCCTGGAGGTCCCGGGACAGGGGATAACACCGGGGAGCTGTTTTTT.

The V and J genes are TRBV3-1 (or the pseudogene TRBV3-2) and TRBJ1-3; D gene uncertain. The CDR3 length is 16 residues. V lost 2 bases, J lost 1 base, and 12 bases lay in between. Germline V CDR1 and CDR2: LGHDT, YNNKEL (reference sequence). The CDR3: CASSQSLAGSGNTIYF. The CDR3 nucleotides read TGTGCCAGCAGCCAATCGTTGGCGGGGTCTGGAAACACCATATATTTT.

CDR3 nucleotide sequence: TGTGCCAGCAGCCCCGTGAAACAGGGCAATGAGCAGTTCTTC. This gives the protein CASSPVKQGNEQFF. This chain joins TRBV7-8 and TRBJ2-1, with D perhaps TRBD1 (6 bases). V lost 5 bases to trimming and J lost 6 bases, with 14 bases between them. The CDR3 loop spans 14 amino acids. CDR1 is SGHVS, CDR2 FQNEAQ, per germline.

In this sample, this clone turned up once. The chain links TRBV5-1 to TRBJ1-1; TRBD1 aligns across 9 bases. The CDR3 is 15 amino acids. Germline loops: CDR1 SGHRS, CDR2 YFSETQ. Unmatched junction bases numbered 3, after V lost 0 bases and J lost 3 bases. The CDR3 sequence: CASSLVWDRDTEAFF. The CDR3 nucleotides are TGCGCCAGCAGCTTGGTTTGGGACAGGGACACTGAAGCTTTCTTT.

CDR3 DNA sequence: TGTGCCAGCAGCCCCAGGACTAGCGGGAGCCCACACGGGGAGCTGTTTTTT. Translation: CASSPRTSGSPHGELFF. V gene TRBV11-3 combines with J gene TRBJ2-2; 13 bases fit TRBD2. Looked up from germline, CDR1 is SGHNT and CDR2 is YENEEA. The J segment lost 7 bases and the V segment lost 5 bases, leaving 10 bases of the junction unmatched. The CDR3 length is 17 residues.

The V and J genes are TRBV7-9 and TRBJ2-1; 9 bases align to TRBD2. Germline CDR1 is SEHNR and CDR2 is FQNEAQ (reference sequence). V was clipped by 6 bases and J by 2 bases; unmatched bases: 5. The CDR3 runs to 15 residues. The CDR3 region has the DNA TGTGCCAGCAGTCCCAGCGGGAGGCCCTACAATGAGCAGTTCTTC. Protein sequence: CASSPSGRPYNEQFF.

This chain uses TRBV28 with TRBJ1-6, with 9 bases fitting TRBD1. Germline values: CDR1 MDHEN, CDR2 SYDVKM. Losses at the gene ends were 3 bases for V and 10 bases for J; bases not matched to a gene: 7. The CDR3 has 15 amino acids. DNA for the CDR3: TGTGCCAGCAGTTTCCACAGGGGGCAACGATCACCCCTCCACTTT. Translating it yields CASSFHRGQRSPLHF.

The CDR3 coding sequence is TGTGCCAGCAGTCCTAAGGGGGCGTGGGGCTACACCTTC. Its protein product is CASSPKGAWGYTF. The V and J genes are TRBV6-5 and TRBJ1-2; 7 nucleotides match TRBD1. CDR1 and CDR2 from the germline V gene are MNHEY and SVGAGI. This CDR3 contains 13 residues. Unmatched junction bases numbered 8, after V lost 5 bases and J lost 8 bases.

Here the CDR3 DNA reads TGTGCCAGCAGCCACACAGATACGCAGTATTTT. Encoded protein: CASSHTDTQYF. The chain combines TRBV11-2 with TRBJ2-3; no clear D. The CDR3 is made up of 11 amino acids. Germline lookup yields CDR1 SGHAT and CDR2 FQNNGV. Trimming took 5 bases from V and 2 from J, leaving 2 bases between them.

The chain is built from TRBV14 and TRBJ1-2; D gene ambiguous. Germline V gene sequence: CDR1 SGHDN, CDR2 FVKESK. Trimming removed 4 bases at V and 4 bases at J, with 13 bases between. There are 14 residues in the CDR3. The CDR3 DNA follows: TGTGCCAGCAGCCCTCTAGTCCCAGCCTATGGCTACACCTTC. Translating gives CASSPLVPAYGYTF.

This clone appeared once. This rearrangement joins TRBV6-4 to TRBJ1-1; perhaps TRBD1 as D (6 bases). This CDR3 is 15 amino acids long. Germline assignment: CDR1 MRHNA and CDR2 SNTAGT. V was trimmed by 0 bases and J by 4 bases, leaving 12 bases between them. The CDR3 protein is CASSDSPGAGTEAFF. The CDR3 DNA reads TGTGCCAGCAGTGACTCACCAGGGGCTGGCACTGAAGCTTTCTTT.

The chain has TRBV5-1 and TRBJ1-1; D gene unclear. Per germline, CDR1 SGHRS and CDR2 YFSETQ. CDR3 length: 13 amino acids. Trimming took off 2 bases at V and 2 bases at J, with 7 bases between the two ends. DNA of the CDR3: TGCGCCAGCAGCTTAGAGGGCAACACTGAAGCTTTCTTT. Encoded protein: CASSLEGNTEAFF.

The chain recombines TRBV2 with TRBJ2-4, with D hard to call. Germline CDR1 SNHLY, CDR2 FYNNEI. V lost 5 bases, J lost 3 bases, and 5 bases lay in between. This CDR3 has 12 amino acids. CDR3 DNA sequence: TGTGCCAGCAGTATAGTCAAAAACATTCAGTACTTC. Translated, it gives CASSIVKNIQYF.

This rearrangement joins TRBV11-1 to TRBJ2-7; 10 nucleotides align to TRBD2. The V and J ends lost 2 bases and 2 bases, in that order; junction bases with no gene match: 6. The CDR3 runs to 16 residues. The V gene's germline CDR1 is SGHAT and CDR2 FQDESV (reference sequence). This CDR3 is CASSLLGLAETYEQYF. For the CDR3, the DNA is TGTGCCAGCAGCTTACTCGGACTAGCGGAAACCTACGAGCAGTACTTC.

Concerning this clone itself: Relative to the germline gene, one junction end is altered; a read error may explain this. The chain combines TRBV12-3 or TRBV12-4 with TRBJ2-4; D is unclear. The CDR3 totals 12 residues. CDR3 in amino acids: CASSLEKLNPSF. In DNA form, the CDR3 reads TGTGCCAGCAGTTTAGAGAAGCTAAACCCCTCGTTC.

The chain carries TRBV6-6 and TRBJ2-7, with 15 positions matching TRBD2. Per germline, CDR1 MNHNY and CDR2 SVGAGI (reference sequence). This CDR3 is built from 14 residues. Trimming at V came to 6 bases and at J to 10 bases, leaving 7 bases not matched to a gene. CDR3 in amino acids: CASRPPGLAGGQYF. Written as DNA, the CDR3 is TGTGCCAGCAGACCACCGGGACTAGCGGGAGGACAGTACTTC.